This T cell receptor (beta chain) was sequenced in a study of blood T cell repertoires in COVID-19. The overall study: The United States, Italy and Spain provided the acute and convalescent COVID-19 samples.

V lost 4 bases and J 1 base, leaving 10 bases between the germline ends. CDR1 and CDR2 (germline): LNHDA, SQIVND (reference sequence). This CDR3 spans 14 amino acids. Generated by immunoSEQ multiplex PCR, the TCRdb table keeps only in-frame clones and is missing some. The sample contains approximately 97,000 clones, roughly 80% of which appear only once. V is TRBV19 and J is TRBJ1-1; a weak D match, TRBD1 (6 bases). The sequence came from a human donor in a cohort sampled during active COVID-19. Sequencing was performed on peripheral blood. CDR3 sequence: CASSNQDRNTEAFF. The CDR3 DNA reads as TGTGCCAGTAGTAACCAGGACAGGAACACTGAAGCTTTCTTT.